Sequencing of this T cell receptor beta chain was carried out in a study of shared clonotypes between healthy human individuals. Study conclusions and caveats: Around 5.4% of naive CD4 clonotypes were common to several donors.

The CDR3 is made up of 16 amino acids. Germline loops: CDR1 SGHTA, CDR2 FQGTGA. Trimming removed 4 bases from V and 3 bases from J; junction bases left unmatched: 5. Over several immunoSEQ plates, each subset's genomic DNA was distributed in even portions. Here immunoSEQ multiplex PCR was the method, and the copy in TCRdb shows in-frame clones only, minus some. The data hold over 1.4 million clones, with around 97% observed a single time. Comment on this clone: Antigen unknown.

The sample comprised naive CD4+ T cells sorted from blood. The subset: CD45RA+ positively selected. This sequence joins TRBV7-3 and TRBJ2-1; 11 bases fit TRBD2. The origin of this receptor is a man younger than 45 in good health. The CDR3 bases are TGTGCCAGCAGCTGGGACGGACTAGCGGGCTACAATGAGCAGTTCTTC. This gives the protein CASSWDGLAGYNEQFF. Full variable domain (outside the CDR3, taken from reference TRBV7-3 and TRBJ2-1): GAGVSQTPSNKVTEKGKYVELRCDPISGHTALYWYRQSLGQGPEFLIYFQGTGAADDSGLPNDRFFAVRPEGSVSTLKIQRTERGDSAVYLCASSWDGLAGYNEQFFGPGTRLTVL.